This T cell receptor beta chain was recorded in a study of response to subunit inactivated influenza vaccine. Looked up from germline, CDR1 is MNHNY and CDR2 is SVGAGI (reference sequence). Trimming removed 6 bases from V and 5 bases from J, with 10 bases in between. The CDR3 has 13 amino acids. Each CDR3 protein is one row after TCRdb ran MiXCR on the RT-PCR reads. The profile shows about 570,000 distinct CDR3 sequences, about 10% of them singletons. This sample was shared with a second study, whose subject was T cells expressing NK-cell markers. That paper adds: TCR beta cDNA was made by 5'RACE template switching with UMIs.

The sample was PBMCs from blood, taken on the day of vaccination. The gene calls are TRBV6-6 and TRBJ2-2; D is ambiguous. The clonotype originates from a man aged 50-60 years who received an inactivated influenza vaccine. CDR3 coding DNA: TGTGCCAGCAGGTCGGTCGGGACCGGGGAGCTGTTTTTT. Translating it yields CASRSVGTGELFF.